This TCR beta chain came from a study of blood T cell repertoires in COVID-19. Whole-study context: Italy, Spain and the United States were the sources of the convalescent and acute COVID-19 samples. T cells, B-cell-depleted T cells, or PBMCs supplied cDNA or gDNA.

Followed longitudinally, the Seattle patients had been enrolled during active infection. How the authors handled the data: Amplifying reference gene primers gave estimates of nucleated cell counts. Here immunoSEQ multiplex PCR was the method, and the copy in TCRdb shows in-frame clones only, minus some. V and J calls plus clone size are reproduced from that table; the DNA served to infer D and trimming. The repertoire includes approximately 300,000 clones, 88% of them detected once, and approximately 11% sits in the top ten. The CDR3 length is 15 residues. The V gene's germline CDR1 is MDHEN and CDR2 SYDVKM. V was clipped by 5 bases and J by 7 bases; unmatched bases: 9.

V usage is TRBV28 and J usage is TRBJ1-2, with 11 bases aligning to TRBD1. The receptor comes from a woman aged 25 to 39 with COVID-19, enrolled during active disease. Material: peripheral blood. CDR3 DNA: TGTGCCAGCAGTGCCCCGGACAGGGGGCGAATTGGCTACACCTTC. This gives the protein CASSAPDRGRIGYTF.